The sequence of this T cell receptor beta chain was determined in a study of blood T cell repertoires in COVID-19 (dated by TCRdb to the early 2020s). Looking at the study overall: Collaborator samples came from the United States, Italy and Spain and covered acute and convalescent phases of COVID-19. The dataset comprised deeply sampled blood TCRbeta repertoires from subjects exposed to, actively infected with, or recovered from COVID-19. The samples were drawn from the first 160 participants of the ongoing ImmuneRACE study and from under 1,500 subjects provided by 6 global collaborators. The prospective study material was composed of cDNA or gDNA derived from T cells, B-cell-depleted T cells, or PBMCs. Nearly every sample came with metadata listing a de-identified subject ID, COVID-19 status, age in years and sex. The repertoires were released in a freely available public database intended as a resource for research on the immune response to SARS-CoV-2. Where HLA class I and class II types were available, the types were taken from metadata supplied by the sample provider, not from assay-based typing. Beyond this particular receptor, the publication reports: The amount of clinical and demographic metadata varied by source and participant and was provided uncurated.

TCRbeta CDR3 regions were amplified from genomic DNA by means of the immunoSEQ Assay, a bias-controlled multiplex PCR. The authors' analysis ran thus. The number of nucleated cells in each sample was estimated by amplification of reference gene primers within the assay. To quantify the absolute abundance of each unique TCRbeta CDR3 rearrangement, sequence reads were collapsed and filtered. For each sample, productive Simpson clonality was calculated as the square root of Simpson's diversity index across productive rearrangements. This immuneACCESS table, as held by TCRdb, lists in-frame sequences with V and J called but not all clones. Of the missing ones, under half trace to an unresolved V gene in checked studies; the others have no known cause. The V and J calls and clone size are taken from that table; D and trimming were inferred from the DNA. Across this sample there are approximately 140,000 clones, with roughly 88% seen only once. The ten largest clones capture roughly a tenth of the sample.

Each collaborating institution followed its own protocols to collect whole blood in K2EDTA tubes. For TCRbeta analysis, collaborator samples were shipped as frozen whole blood, as isolated PBMCs, or as DNA extracted from either sample type. The germline V gene specifies SQVTM as CDR1 and ANQGSEA as CDR2. The germline V end is reduced by 6 bases and the J end by 5 bases; junction bases left unmatched: 8. The CDR3 contains 15 residues, cysteine and phenylalanine counted. The entry retains the CDR3 DNA only, 45 bases that are in frame from base 1. This clone was seen only once. Its recognized antigen is unknown. No base quality information exists; no much larger clone differs at one position.

The sequenced material came from peripheral blood. The chain uses TRBV29-1 and TRBJ2-1; 12 nucleotides in the junction match TRBD2. The receptor comes from a man aged 55 to 70 with active or convalescent COVID-19. CDR3 region: CSVAYRLAGDNEQFF. The DNA is TGCAGCGTGGCCTACCGACTAGCGGGAGACAATGAGCAGTTCTTC.